These 15 T cell receptor beta chains originate from one sample sequenced in a study of memory CD4+ T cells and cytomegalovirus serostatus. The sort gate was single viable CD3+CD4+CD8-CD45RO+ cells for memory CD4+ T cells. The assay was immunoSEQ multiplex PCR, and TCRdb's table has in-frame clones only and misses some. In the table there are around 50,000 clones, around 80% of which are singletons. Sequenced: memory CD4+ T cells from blood. The receptors were gathered from an adult in good health and CMV-seronegative.

This sequence joins TRBV7-2 and TRBJ2-1, with D unclear. The ends were cut back, 3 bases at V and 7 bases at J, with 13 bases in the middle. The CDR3 has 14 amino acids. Germline lookup yields CDR1 SGHTA and CDR2 FQGNSA. The CDR3, as DNA: TGTGCCAGCAGCTTCAGTTTAGAATCTAATGAGCAGTTCTTC. Translation gives CASSFSLESNEQFF. The full variable domain, its missing parts supplied by reference TRBV7-2 and TRBJ2-1, is GAGVSQSPSNKVTEKGKDVELRCDPISGHTALYWYRQSLGQGLEFLIYFQGNSAPDKSGLPSDRFSAERTGGSVSTLTIQRTQQEDSAVYLCASSFSLESNEQFFGPGTRLTVL.

V and J are TRBV11-3 and TRBJ1-2; a possible D gene is TRBD1 (5 bases). V lost 5 bases and J 7 bases, leaving 17 bases between the germline ends. Germline-derived CDR1 and CDR2 are SGHNT and YENEEA. The CDR3 contains 14 residues. The CDR3 region has the DNA TGTGCCAGCAGCCATCAGGGTGGGTTCGCTGGCTACACCTTC. It yields the protein CASSHQGGFAGYTF.

The genes are TRBV6-1 and TRBJ2-3; TRBD1 is a possible D gene (5 bases). The CDR3 loop spans 14 amino acids. Deletions cut 5 bases from V and 0 bases from J, with 9 bases between. Germline V CDR1 and CDR2: MNHNS, SASEGT. The DNA of the CDR3 is TGTGCCAGCAGTTTAGACAGTAGCACAGATACGCAGTATTTT. Amino acid sequence: CASSLDSSTDTQYF.

The chain recombines TRBV4-1 with TRBJ1-4; weak D call: TRBD1 (5 bases). In germline, CDR1 is MGHRA, CDR2 YSYEKL. V lost 5 bases to trimming and J lost 7 bases, with 14 bases between them. The CDR3 is made up of 14 amino acids. DNA for the CDR3: TGCGCCAGCAGCAGGCAACAGGAGGGTGAAAAACTGTTTTTT. Translating it yields CASSRQQEGEKLFF.

A few counts support this clone. The sample carries other DNA sequences with the same CDR3. V gene TRBV11-3 combines with J gene TRBJ1-1, with TRBD1 matching over 10 bases. CDR3 length equals 15 residues. The J segment lost 5 bases and the V segment lost 4 bases, leaving 7 bases of the junction unmatched. Germline V gene data show CDR1 as SGHNT and CDR2 as YENEEA. The CDR3 reads CASSSPGQGSTEAFF. DNA for the CDR3: TGTGCCAGCAGCTCCCCGGGACAGGGGAGTACTGAAGCTTTCTTT. Using reference TRBV11-3 and TRBJ1-1 for the parts outside the CDR3, the full variable domain is EAGVVQSPRYKIIEKKQPVAFWCNPISGHNTLYWYLQNLGQGPELLIRYENEEAVDDSQLPKDRFSAERLKGVDSTLKIQPAELGDSAVYLCASSSPGQGSTEAFFGQGTRLTVV.

In its sample, this clone was seen a few times. This same CDR3 is encoded by further DNA sequences in the sample. The chain recombines TRBV6-5 with TRBJ2-1; D is unclear. Germline CDR1 MNHEY, CDR2 SVGAGI. V gave up 3 bases and J gave up 6 bases, with 9 bases separating them. This CDR3 is built from 13 residues. CDR3 in DNA: TGTGCCAGCAGTTATGACCGCGGCAATGAGCAGTTCTTC. Encoded protein: CASSYDRGNEQFF.

The chain uses TRBV10-3 and TRBJ2-3, with 13 bases aligning to TRBD2. Trimming took 4 bases from V and 1 from J; bases not matched to a gene: 2. Germline CDR1 is ENHRY and CDR2 is SYGVKD. The CDR3 length is 16 residues. The DNA for the CDR3 is TGTGCCATCAGTGTAGGACTAGCGGGAGGCACAGATACGCAGTATTTT. Its protein product is CAISVGLAGGTDTQYF.

This chain uses TRBV19 with TRBJ2-1; 11 positions match TRBD2. Per the germline V gene, CDR1 is LNHDA and CDR2 is SQIVND (reference sequence). The ends lost 3 bases at V and 8 bases at J; junction bases unmatched: 15. This CDR3 is built from 18 residues. For the CDR3, the DNA is TGTGCCAGTAGTATTACCACCCCACTAGCGGGAGACCGGGATGAGCAGTTCTTC. As protein: CASSITTPLAGDRDEQFF. Based on the CDR3 plus reference TRBV19 and TRBJ2-1, the full variable domain is DGGITQSPKYLFRKEGQNVTLSCEQNLNHDAMYWYRQDPGQGLRLIYYSQIVNDFQKGDIAEGYSVSREKKESFPLTVTSAQKNPTAFYLCASSITTPLAGDRDEQFFGPGTRLTVL.

V is TRBV7-2 and J is TRBJ2-2; the match to TRBD1 covers 8 bases. After removal of 2 bases from V and 5 bases from J, the junction contained 10 bases not matched to a gene. The CDR3 sequence is 17 residues long. From germline, CDR1 is SGHTA and CDR2 FQGNSA. In DNA form, the CDR3 reads TGTGCCAGCAGCTTACAGGGTCCAGGGGGCGGGACCGGGGAGCTGTTTTTT. It specifies CASSLQGPGGGTGELFF.

The genes are TRBV21-1 and TRBJ1-5; the DNA was not compared with TRBD1, the D call given in the table. TRBV21-1 is recorded as a pseudogene. The CDR3 loop spans 16 amino acids. CDR3: CASSKGDRGNNQPQHF. CDR3 nucleotides: TGTGCCAGCAGCAAAGGGGACAGGGGGAATAATCAGCCCCAGCATTTT.

This clone was picked up one time. This chain connects TRBV6-1 to TRBJ1-3, with D perhaps matching TRBD1 (6 bases). The CDR3 contains 18 residues. The V gene lost 1 base and the J gene lost 4 bases, with 20 bases spanning the gap. Looked up from germline, CDR1 is MNHNS and CDR2 is SASEGT. The CDR3 sequence is CASSEVLGQISSGNTIYF. The CDR3 coding sequence is TGTGCCAGCAGTGAAGTTTTAGGACAGATAAGCTCGGGAAACACCATATATTTT.

The chain recombines TRBV6-1 with TRBJ1-5; D remains unclear. The CDR3 runs to 13 residues. Germline assignment: CDR1 MNHNS and CDR2 SASEGT. With 0 bases removed from V and 7 bases from J, the gap between germline ends came to 7 bases. In nucleotides, the CDR3 is TGTGCCAGCAGTGAAGCGCGTCGACAGCCCCAGCATTTT. Protein sequence: CASSEARRQPQHF.

The chain combines TRBV6-6 with TRBJ2-1, with 12 bases matching TRBD2. This CDR3 has 14 residues. V gave up 7 bases and J gave up 7 bases; unmatched junction bases: 5. Germline CDR1 reads MNHNY; CDR2 reads SVGAGI (reference sequence). The CDR3 nucleotides read TGTGCCAGCACTGGGACTAGCGGGCGAAATGAGCAGTTCTTC. Its protein product is CASTGTSGRNEQFF.

The chain has TRBV21-1 and TRBJ2-5; the table gives TRBD2 as D, unverified against the DNA. TRBV21-1 is a pseudogene locus. The CDR3 sequence is 15 residues long. The CDR3 region has the DNA TGTGCCAGCAGCAACCGAACGAACTCACTCTGGACCCAGTACTTC. This translates into CASSNRTNSLWTQYF.

In nucleotides, the CDR3 is TGTGCCAGCAGAATGGGACGGTTCAATCAGCCCCAGCATTTT. Protein sequence: CASRMGRFNQPQHF. The chain is built from TRBV27 and TRBJ1-5, with a possible D match to TRBD1 (5 bases). Germline CDR1 MNHEY, CDR2 SMNVEV (reference sequence). V lost 6 bases to trimming and J lost 3 bases, with 12 bases between them. The CDR3 spans 14 residues.